This T cell receptor (beta chain) was recovered during a study of blood T cell repertoires in COVID-19. For the study at large: The origin of the acute and convalescent COVID-19 samples was the United States, Italy and Spain. The analysed material was cDNA or gDNA that came from T cells, B-cell-depleted T cells, or PBMCs.

Original methodology: How many nucleated cells were present was estimated from reference gene primer amplification. Assay used: immunoSEQ multiplex PCR; TCRdb lists only in-frame clones, some missing. The V and J calls and clone size are taken from that table; D and trimming were inferred from the DNA. There are some 150,000 clones in the sample; approximately 89% occur only once, and around 1.6% lies in the top ten. Trimming took off 5 bases at V and 4 bases at J, with 17 bases between the two ends. The V gene's germline CDR1 is SEHNR and CDR2 FQNEAQ (reference sequence). CDR3 length equals 15 residues.

Specimen: peripheral blood. This receptor was obtained from a human donor in a cohort sampled during active COVID-19. The V and J genes are TRBV7-9 and TRBJ1-2; D is possibly TRBD1 (5 bases). The CDR3 reads CASSHHRLKGYGYTF. As DNA, the CDR3 is TGTGCCAGCAGCCATCACAGGCTTAAGGGCTATGGCTACACCTTC.